Sequencing of this T cell receptor beta chain was carried out in a study of T cells after yellow fever vaccination. The germline CDR1 and CDR2 sequences are SGHDT and YYEEEE. The CDR3 totals 15 residues. With 0 bases clipped from V and 5 bases from J, the junction kept 7 bases outside the gene matches. Only a few counts were recorded for this clonotype. TCRdb itself ran the 5' RACE reads through MiXCR, one entry per CDR3 protein. The sample includes 550,000 to 750,000 distinct CDR3 sequences, about 13% seen only once; the top ten take around 15%. V gene TRBV5-6 combines with J gene TRBJ2-5, with TRBD1 matching over 7 bases. This clonotype originated in a man younger than 40 who received the YFV17D yellow fever vaccine. Source: PBMCs, taken on the day of the yellow fever booster vaccination. The CDR3 DNA follows: TGTGCCAGCAGCTTGGAGTTCGGGACAGTCGAGACCCAGTACTTC. It encodes CASSLEFGTVETQYF.